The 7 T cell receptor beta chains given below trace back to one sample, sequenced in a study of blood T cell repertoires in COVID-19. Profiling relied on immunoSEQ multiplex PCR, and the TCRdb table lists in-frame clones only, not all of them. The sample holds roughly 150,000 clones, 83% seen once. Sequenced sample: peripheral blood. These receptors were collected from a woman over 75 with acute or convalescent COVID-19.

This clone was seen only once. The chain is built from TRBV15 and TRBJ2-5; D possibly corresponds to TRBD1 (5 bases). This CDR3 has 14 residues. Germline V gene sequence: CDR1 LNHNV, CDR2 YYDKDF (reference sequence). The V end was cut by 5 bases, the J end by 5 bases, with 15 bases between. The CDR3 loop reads CATSEELGAETQYF. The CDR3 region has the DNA TGTGCCACCAGCGAAGAATTAGGGGCGGAGACCCAGTACTTC.

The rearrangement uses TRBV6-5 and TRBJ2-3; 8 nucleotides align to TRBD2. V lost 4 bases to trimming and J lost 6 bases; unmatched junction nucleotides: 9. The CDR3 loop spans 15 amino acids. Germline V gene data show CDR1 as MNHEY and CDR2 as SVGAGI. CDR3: CASSLDGGGWDTQYF. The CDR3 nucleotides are TGTGCCAGCAGTTTGGATGGCGGGGGGTGGGATACGCAGTATTTT.

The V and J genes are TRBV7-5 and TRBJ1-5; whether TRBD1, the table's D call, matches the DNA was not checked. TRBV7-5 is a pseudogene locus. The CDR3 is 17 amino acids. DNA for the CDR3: TGTGCCAGAAGCCACGGACAGGGGTCCTCTAGCAATCAGCCCCAGCATTTT. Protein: CARSHGQGSSSNQPQHF.

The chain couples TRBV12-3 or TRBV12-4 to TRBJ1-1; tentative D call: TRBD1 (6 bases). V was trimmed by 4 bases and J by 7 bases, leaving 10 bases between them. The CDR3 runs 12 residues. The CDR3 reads CASSYRAIEAFF. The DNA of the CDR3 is TGTGCCAGCAGTTACAGGGCAATTGAAGCTTTCTTT.

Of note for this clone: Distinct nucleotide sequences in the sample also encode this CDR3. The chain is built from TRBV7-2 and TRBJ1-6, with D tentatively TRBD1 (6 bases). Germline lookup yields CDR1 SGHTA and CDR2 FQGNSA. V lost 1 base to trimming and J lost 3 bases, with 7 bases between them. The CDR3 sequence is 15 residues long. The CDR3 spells CASSLVGGYNSPLHF. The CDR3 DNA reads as TGTGCCAGCAGCTTAGTAGGGGGCTATAATTCACCCCTCCACTTT.

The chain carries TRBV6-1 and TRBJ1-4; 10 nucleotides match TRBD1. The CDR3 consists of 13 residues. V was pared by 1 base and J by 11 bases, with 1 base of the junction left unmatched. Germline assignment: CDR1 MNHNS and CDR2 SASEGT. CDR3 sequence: CASSEGTGGKLFF. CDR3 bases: TGTGCCAGCAGTGAAGGGACAGGGGGGAAACTGTTTTTT.

The CDR3 is CASSQESSGGLFQETQYF. CDR3 nucleotide sequence: TGCGCCAGCAGCCAAGAATCTAGCGGGGGCCTTTTCCAAGAGACCCAGTACTTC. This sequence joins TRBV4-1 and TRBJ2-5, with TRBD2 matching 10 bases. The CDR3 runs 18 residues. The germline CDR1 and CDR2 sequences are MGHRA and YSYEKL. The V gene end was trimmed by 0 bases and the J gene end by 1 base; junction bases not matched to a gene: 8.